This entry lists 8 T cell receptor beta chains sequenced from one sample in a study of blood T cells in healthy people across ages. A J-beta primer mix and a sample-barcoded 5' primer were used in a second PCR of about 7 to 12 cycles. TCRdb reanalysed the 5' RACE reads using MiXCR and keeps one entry per CDR3 protein. The sample yields fewer than 900,000 distinct CDR3 sequences, around 36% seen once. Sequenced sample: blood. These TCRs come from a man between 18 and 29 years old in good health.

The chain carries TRBV12-3 or TRBV12-4 and TRBJ2-5; 14 positions match TRBD2. The V gene end was trimmed by 5 bases and the J gene end by 11 bases; junction bases not matched to a gene: 16. The CDR3 sequence is 17 residues long. CDR3 in DNA: TGTGCCAGCAGTCCTCGACTAGCGGGGGGGTACTACAATGAGCAGTACTTC. Amino acid sequence: CASSPRLAGGYYNEQYF.

J is TRBJ1-1 and V is TRBV10-3; D is undetermined. This CDR3 has 13 amino acids. The V gene lost 4 bases and the J gene lost 4 bases, with 10 bases spanning the gap. The germline CDR1 and CDR2 sequences are ENHRY and SYGVKD. The CDR3 DNA follows: TGTGCCATCAGTGGGGCGGGTGGCACTGAAGCTTTCTTT. Protein product: CAISGAGGTEAFF.

As to this clonotype: This could be a read error, since a much larger clone is one nucleotide away. The J gene is TRBJ2-1, the V gene TRBV7-2; the match to TRBD2 covers 12 bases. From germline, CDR1 is SGHTA and CDR2 FQGNSA. This CDR3 has 14 residues. The CDR3 sequence: CANSPGLAGDEQFF. Here the CDR3 DNA reads TGTGCCAACAGCCCGGGACTAGCGGGTGACGAGCAGTTCTTC.

As for this clonotype: The junction and the germline gene differ at one end; a read error may be behind it. The rearrangement links TRBV7-2 to TRBJ2-1, with TRBD2 identical over 13 bases. Per germline, CDR1 SGHTA and CDR2 FQGNSA. This CDR3 is 16 amino acids long. The CDR3 is CASSPTSGGALSEHFF. As DNA, the CDR3 is TGTGCCAGCAGCCCCACTAGCGGGGGGGCCCTCAGTGAGCATTTCTTC.

V is TRBV5-1 and J is TRBJ2-3; 14 nucleotides agree with TRBD2. The length of the CDR3 is 18 residues. Germline V CDR1 and CDR2: SGHRS, YFSETQ. With 3 bases clipped from V and 7 bases from J, the junction kept 13 bases outside the gene matches. The CDR3 reads CASSSTTGTSGSLYTQYF. The CDR3 bases are TGCGCCAGCAGCTCGACTACCGGGACTAGCGGGAGTTTGTATACGCAGTATTTT.

This chain uses TRBV18 with TRBJ2-1, with a tentative D call TRBD2 (5 bases). The V end lost 3 bases, the J end lost 8 bases, and 20 bases lay between the germline ends. Germline V gene data show CDR1 as KGHSH and CDR2 as LQKENI. The CDR3 is 16 amino acids. The CDR3 here is CASSPLRGSGLHEQFF. In nucleotides, the CDR3 is TGTGCCAGCTCACCCCTTCGGGGTTCAGGCCTCCATGAGCAGTTCTTC.

The genes are TRBV4-3 and TRBJ2-1; D may correspond to TRBD1 or TRBD2 (5 bases each). The CDR3 covers 15 residues. The germline gives CDR1 LGHNA, CDR2 YSLEER. V was shortened by 2 bases and J by 4 bases, with 12 bases between the two germline ends. CDR3 nucleotide sequence: TGCGCCAGCAGCCAACCCGGGACGGGATACAATGAGCAGTTCTTC. It specifies CASSQPGTGYNEQFF.

This clonotype was observed a few times. The chain recombines TRBV12-3 or TRBV12-4 with TRBJ1-1, with 10 bases aligning to TRBD1. This CDR3 has 18 amino acids. V gave up 2 bases and J gave up 3 bases; unmatched junction bases: 12. In DNA form, the CDR3 reads TGTGCCAGCAGTTTATCACCGGGACAGGGGCGTTTGGACACTGAAGCTTTCTTT. Translating it yields CASSLSPGQGRLDTEAFF.